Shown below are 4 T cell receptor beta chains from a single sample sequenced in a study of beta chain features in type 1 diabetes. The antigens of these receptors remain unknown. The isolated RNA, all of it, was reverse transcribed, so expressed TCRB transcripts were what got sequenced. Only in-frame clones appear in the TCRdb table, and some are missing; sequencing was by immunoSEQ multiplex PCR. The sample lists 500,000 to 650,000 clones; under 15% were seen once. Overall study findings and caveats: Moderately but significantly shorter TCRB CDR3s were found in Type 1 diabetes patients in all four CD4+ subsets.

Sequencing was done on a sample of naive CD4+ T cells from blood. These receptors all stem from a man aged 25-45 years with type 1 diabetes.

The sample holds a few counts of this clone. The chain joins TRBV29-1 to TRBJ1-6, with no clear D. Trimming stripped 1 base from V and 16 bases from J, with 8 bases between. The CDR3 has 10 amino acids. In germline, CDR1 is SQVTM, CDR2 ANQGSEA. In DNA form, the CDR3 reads TGCAGCGTTGAAGGCGACGGGCTCCACTTT. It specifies CSVEGDGLHF.

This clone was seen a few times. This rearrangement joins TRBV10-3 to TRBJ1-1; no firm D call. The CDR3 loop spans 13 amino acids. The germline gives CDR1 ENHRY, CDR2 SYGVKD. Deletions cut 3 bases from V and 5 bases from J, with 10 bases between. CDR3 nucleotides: TGTGCCATCAGTGACCGTGTGGGGACTGAAGCTTTCTTT. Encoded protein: CAISDRVGTEAFF.

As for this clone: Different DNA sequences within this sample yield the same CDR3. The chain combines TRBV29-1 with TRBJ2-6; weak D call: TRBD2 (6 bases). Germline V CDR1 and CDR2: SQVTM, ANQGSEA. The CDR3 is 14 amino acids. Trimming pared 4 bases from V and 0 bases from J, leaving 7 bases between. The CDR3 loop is CSVGRDSGANVLTF. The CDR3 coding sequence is TGCAGCGTTGGGCGGGACTCTGGGGCCAACGTCCTGACTTTC.

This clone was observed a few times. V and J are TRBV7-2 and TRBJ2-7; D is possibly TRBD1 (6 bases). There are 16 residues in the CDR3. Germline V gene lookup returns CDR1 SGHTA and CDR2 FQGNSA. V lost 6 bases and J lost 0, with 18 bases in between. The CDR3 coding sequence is TGTGCCAGCAGGGCCCGGAAAGACAGGTACTCCTACGAGCAGTACTTC. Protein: CASRARKDRYSYEQYF.